This is a list of T cell receptor beta chains from one sample in a study of T-cell memory formation after mild COVID-19. TCRdb called the 5' RACE reads again in MiXCR, with one record for every CDR3 protein. Of about 390,000 distinct CDR3 sequences detected, 16% appear once; the ten largest clones hold about 22%. Material for sequencing was PBMCs or a T cell subset sorted from them (not recorded which). These receptors originate from a man younger than 30 who had mild COVID-19 (a few samples of this study predate the infection). Cell type and time point are not known. Each CDR3 is given with its conserved first and last residue. A D gene is named only where the DNA matches it firmly. Clone size is shown for a subset of rows, as once, few, many or a class of expanded clone.

-	TRBV7-9	-	TRBJ1-2	TGTGCCAGCAGCTCTACCACAGGGAATAATGGCTACACCTTC	CASSSTTGNNGYTF
few	TRBV12-3/TRBV12-4	-	TRBJ1-3	TGTGCCAGCAGTTTGTATGCTGGAAACACCATATATTTT	CASSLYAGNTIYF
-	TRBV4-3	-	TRBJ1-2	TGCGCCAGCAGCCAAGATTGGGCAGACTATGGCTACACCTTC	CASSQDWADYGYTF
-	TRBV9	TRBD1	TRBJ1-1	TGTGCCAGCAGCGAGTCACAGGGGCCCGCGAACACTGAAGCTTTCTTT	CASSESQGPANTEAFF
-	TRBV18	-	TRBJ1-2	TGTGCCAGCTCAGGGGAAATCTATGGCTACACCTTC	CASSGEIYGYTF
-	TRBV7-3	TRBD2	TRBJ2-1	TGTGCCAGCAGTAGGACTAGCGGGGGACATGAGCAGTTCTTC	CASSRTSGGHEQFF
few	TRBV18	-	TRBJ1-1	TGTGCCAGCTCACCCCGGACAGAACCCCCCACTGAAGCTTTCTTT	CASSPRTEPPTEAFF
-	TRBV3-1	-	TRBJ2-2	TGTGCCAGCAGCATACGACAGCTCACCGGGGAGCTGTTTTTT	CASSIRQLTGELFF
many	TRBV12-3/TRBV12-4	TRBD1	TRBJ1-6	TGTGCCAGCAGTGTAACAGGGGAATCACCCCTCCACTTT	CASSVTGESPLHF
few	TRBV13	-	TRBJ2-5	TGTGCCAGCAGCTTGGCGAGGGGTGGTAGAGAGACCCAGTACTTC	CASSLARGGRETQYF
few	TRBV7-9	TRBD1	TRBJ2-1	TGTGCCAGCACCCACCCAGGGGGCGTTGAGCAGTTCTTC	CASTHPGGVEQFF
few	TRBV7-2	-	TRBJ2-7	TGTGCCAGCAGCTACCCAGATTTGTACGAGCAGTACTTC	CASSYPDLYEQYF
-	TRBV5-1	TRBD2	TRBJ2-1	TGCGCCAGCAGCAACCCTAGCGGGGGGGCCGGTGAGCAGTTCTTC	CASSNPSGGAGEQFF
-	TRBV7-2	TRBD1	TRBJ1-2	TGTGCCAGCAGCCCAGGACAGGAGAATGGCTACACCTTC	CASSPGQENGYTF
-	TRBV4-3	TRBD1	TRBJ1-2	TGCGCCAGCAGCCAAGGGCCGGGACAGGGTTATGGCTACACCTTC	CASSQGPGQGYGYTF
few	TRBV5-1	TRBD1	TRBJ1-1	TGCGCCAGCAGCTTGGGACAGGGGGCGGCAACTGAAGCTTTCTTT	CASSLGQGAATEAFF
few	TRBV11-2	-	TRBJ2-7	TGTGCCAGCAGCTTAGGGCGGGTCCCTACCTACGAGCAGTACTTC	CASSLGRVPTYEQYF
-	TRBV20-1	-	TRBJ2-3	TGCAGTGCTAGGCAGGAGGGCAGGCGGGGCACAGATACGCAGTATTTT	CSARQEGRRGTDTQYF
-	TRBV3-1	-	TRBJ1-4	TGTGCCAGCAGCCAAGGAAACGCGACAGAAGTAAAACTGTTTTTT	CASSQGNATEVKLFF
few	TRBV5-1	TRBD1	TRBJ1-6	TGCGCCAGCAGCCCGACAGGGAGCTCCTATAATTCACCCCTCCACTTT	CASSPTGSSYNSPLHF
few	TRBV28	-	TRBJ2-5	TGTGCCAGCAACCCCCGGGGGCCGGGCCAAGAGACCCAGTACTTC	CASNPRGPGQETQYF
-	TRBV5-1	-	TRBJ1-3	TGCGCCAGCAGCTTGGGATCCGGGGCTAGAAACACCATATATTTT	CASSLGSGARNTIYF
few	TRBV11-2	-	TRBJ1-2	TGTGCCAGCAGCTCTCCGGGCGACCTCTATGGCTACACCTTC	CASSSPGDLYGYTF
-	TRBV5-1	TRBD2	TRBJ2-1	TGCGCCAGCAGCTTGGAACGCGGGGGGGCCGGGGATGAGCAGTTCTTC	CASSLERGGAGDEQFF
few	TRBV19	-	TRBJ1-5	TGTGCCAGTAGTACGAACAGCAATCAGCCCCAGCATTTT	CASSTNSNQPQHF
-	TRBV7-2	-	TRBJ2-3	TGTGCCAGCAGTCCCGGGCCCCGGTCTCCAGATACGCAGTATTTT	CASSPGPRSPDTQYF
-	TRBV3-1	-	TRBJ2-3	TGTGCCAGCAGCTCCCTGCCGGGAAGTGGCGGGGTAACAGATACGCAGTATTTT	CASSSLPGSGGVTDTQYF
-	TRBV12-3/TRBV12-4	TRBD1	TRBJ1-5	TGTGCCAGCAGTCAAGGGACAGGGCGGCATCAGCCCCAGCATTTT	CASSQGTGRHQPQHF
few	TRBV25-1	-	TRBJ2-5	TGTGCCAGCAGTGAATCCGTCAGGCAAGAGACCCAGTACTTC	CASSESVRQETQYF
few	TRBV6-6	-	TRBJ2-3	TGTGCCAGCAGTTCATGGACAGGAGGGGTCAGCACAGATACGCAGTATTTT	CASSSWTGGVSTDTQYF
few	TRBV5-1	TRBD1	TRBJ1-2	TGCGCCAGCAGCTTGGATGGACAGGGAGCTTACTATGGCTACACCTTC	CASSLDGQGAYYGYTF
-	TRBV19	-	TRBJ2-1	TGTGCCAGTACCCTCGGACGGCGGTCCTACAATGAGCAGTTCTTC	CASTLGRRSYNEQFF